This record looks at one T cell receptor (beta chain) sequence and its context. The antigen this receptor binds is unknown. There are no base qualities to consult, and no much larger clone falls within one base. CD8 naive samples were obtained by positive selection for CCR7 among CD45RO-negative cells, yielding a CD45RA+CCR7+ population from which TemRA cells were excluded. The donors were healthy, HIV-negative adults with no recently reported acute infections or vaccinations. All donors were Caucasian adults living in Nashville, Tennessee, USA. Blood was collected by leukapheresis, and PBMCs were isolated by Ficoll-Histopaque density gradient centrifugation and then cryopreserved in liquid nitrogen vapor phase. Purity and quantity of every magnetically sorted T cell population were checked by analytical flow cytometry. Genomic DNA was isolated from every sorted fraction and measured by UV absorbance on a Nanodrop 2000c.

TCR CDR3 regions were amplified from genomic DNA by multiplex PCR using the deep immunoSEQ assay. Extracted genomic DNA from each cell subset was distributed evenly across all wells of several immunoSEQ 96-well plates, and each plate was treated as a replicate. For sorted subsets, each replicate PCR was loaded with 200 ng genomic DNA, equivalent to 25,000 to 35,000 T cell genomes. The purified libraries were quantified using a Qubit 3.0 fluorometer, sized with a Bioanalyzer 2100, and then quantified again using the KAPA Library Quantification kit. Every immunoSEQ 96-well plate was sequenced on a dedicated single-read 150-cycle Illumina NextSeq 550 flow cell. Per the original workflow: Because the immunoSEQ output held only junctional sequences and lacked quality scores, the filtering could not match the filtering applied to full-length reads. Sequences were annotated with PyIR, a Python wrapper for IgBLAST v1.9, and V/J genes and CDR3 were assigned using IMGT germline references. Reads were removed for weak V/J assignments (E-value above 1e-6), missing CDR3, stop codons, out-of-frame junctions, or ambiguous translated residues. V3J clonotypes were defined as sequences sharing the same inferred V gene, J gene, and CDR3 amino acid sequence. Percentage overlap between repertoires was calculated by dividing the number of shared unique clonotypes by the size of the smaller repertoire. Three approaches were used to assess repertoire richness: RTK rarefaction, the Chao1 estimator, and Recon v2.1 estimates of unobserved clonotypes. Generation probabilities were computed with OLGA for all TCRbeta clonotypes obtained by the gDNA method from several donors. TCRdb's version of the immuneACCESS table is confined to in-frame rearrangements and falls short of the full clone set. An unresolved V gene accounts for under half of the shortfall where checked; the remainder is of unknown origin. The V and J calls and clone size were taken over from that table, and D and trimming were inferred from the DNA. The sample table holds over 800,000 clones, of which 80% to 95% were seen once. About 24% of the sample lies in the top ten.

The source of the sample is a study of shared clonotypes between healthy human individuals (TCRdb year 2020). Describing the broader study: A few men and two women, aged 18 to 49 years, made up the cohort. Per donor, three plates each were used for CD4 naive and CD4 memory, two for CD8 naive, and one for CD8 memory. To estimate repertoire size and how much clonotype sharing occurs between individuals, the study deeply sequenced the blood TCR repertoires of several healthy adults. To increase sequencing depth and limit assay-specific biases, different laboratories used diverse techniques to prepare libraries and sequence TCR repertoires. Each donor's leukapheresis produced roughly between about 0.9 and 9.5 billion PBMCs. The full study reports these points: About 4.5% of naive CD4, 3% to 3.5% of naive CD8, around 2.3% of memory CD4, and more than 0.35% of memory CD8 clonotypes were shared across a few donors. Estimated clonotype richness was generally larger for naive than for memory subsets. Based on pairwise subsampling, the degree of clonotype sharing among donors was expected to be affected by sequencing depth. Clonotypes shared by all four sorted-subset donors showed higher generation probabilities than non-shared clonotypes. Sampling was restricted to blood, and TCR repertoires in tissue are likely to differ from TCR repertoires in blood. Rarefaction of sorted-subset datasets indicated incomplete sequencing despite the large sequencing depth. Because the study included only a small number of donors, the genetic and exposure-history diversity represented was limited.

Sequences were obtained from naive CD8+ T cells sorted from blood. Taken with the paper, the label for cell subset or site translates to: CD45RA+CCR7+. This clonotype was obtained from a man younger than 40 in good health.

The CDR3 has the sequence CSVVLAVSGELFF. The DNA reads as follows: TGCAGCGTGGTGCTAGCAGTGTCCGGGGAGCTGTTTTTT. The sequence is built from TRBV29-1 and TRBJ2-2; the D gene is possibly TRBD2, with 5 bases matching. From a lookup of the germline V gene, CDR1 and CDR2 are SQVTM and ANQGSEA. V loses 6 bases of germline sequence and J loses 6 bases, and the interval between the two ends is 14 bases. The CDR3 goes from the cysteine to the phenylalanine over 13 residues. The read is trimmed to its CDR3 DNA, 39 bases read in frame from base 1.